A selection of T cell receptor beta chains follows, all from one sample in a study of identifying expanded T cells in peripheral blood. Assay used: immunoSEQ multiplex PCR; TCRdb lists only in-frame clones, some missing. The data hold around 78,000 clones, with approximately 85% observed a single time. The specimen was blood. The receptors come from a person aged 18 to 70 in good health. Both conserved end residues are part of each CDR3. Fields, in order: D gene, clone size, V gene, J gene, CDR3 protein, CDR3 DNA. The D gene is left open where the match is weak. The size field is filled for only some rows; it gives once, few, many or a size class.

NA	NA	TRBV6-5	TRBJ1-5	CASTGAANQPQHF	TGTGCCAGCACGGGGGCAGCAAATCAGCCCCAGCATTTT
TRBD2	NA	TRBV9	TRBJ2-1	CASSGTSGIDGDNEQFF	TGTGCCAGCAGCGGGACTAGCGGGATAGATGGGGACAATGAGCAGTTCTTC
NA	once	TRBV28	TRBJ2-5	CASSLQGEDETQYF	TGTGCCAGCAGTTTACAGGGGGAGGACGAGACCCAGTACTTC
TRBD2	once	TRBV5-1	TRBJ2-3	CASSLDSGPTDTQYF	TGCGCCAGCAGCTTGGATAGCGGGCCCACAGATACGCAGTATTTT
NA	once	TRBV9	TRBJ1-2	CASSVGRTGQIGYTF	TGTGCCAGCAGCGTAGGTAGAACAGGGCAGATCGGCTACACCTTC
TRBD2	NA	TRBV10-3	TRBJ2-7	CAITRTSGGYEQYF	TGTGCCATCACCCGGACTAGCGGAGGCTACGAGCAGTACTTC
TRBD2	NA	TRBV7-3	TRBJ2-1	CASSPGGSLAVDEQFF	TGTGCCAGCAGCCCGGGCGGTTCGCTAGCGGTAGATGAGCAGTTCTTC
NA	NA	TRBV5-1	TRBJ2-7	CASSPGAVYEQYF	TGCGCCAGCAGCCCCGGGGCAGTCTACGAGCAGTACTTC
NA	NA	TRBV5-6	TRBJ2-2	CASSLDILGGAIGELFF	TGTGCCAGCAGCTTGGATATTTTGGGGGGCGCGATCGGGGAGCTGTTTTTT
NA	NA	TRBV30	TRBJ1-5	CAWSINYLDSDQPQHF	TGTGCCTGGAGCATAAACTACCTAGACAGCGATCAGCCCCAGCATTTT
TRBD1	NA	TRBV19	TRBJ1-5	CASSIGRGYSNQPQHF	TGTGCCAGTAGTATAGGCAGGGGGTATAGCAATCAGCCCCAGCATTTT
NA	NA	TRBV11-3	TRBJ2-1	CASSFRDSYNEQFF	TGTGCCAGCAGCTTCCGGGACTCCTACAATGAGCAGTTCTTC
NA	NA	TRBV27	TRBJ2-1	CASSWDQYNEQFF	TGTGCCAGCAGTTGGGACCAATACAATGAGCAGTTCTTC
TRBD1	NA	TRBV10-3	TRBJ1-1	CAIKGQGRRTEAFF	TGTGCCATCAAAGGACAGGGAAGAAGGACTGAAGCTTTCTTT
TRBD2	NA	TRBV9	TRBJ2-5	CASSGGASGQETQYF	TGTGCCAGCAGCGGCGGGGCTAGCGGACAAGAGACCCAGTACTTC
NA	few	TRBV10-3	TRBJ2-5	CAISKSWQAQETQYF	TGTGCCATCAGTAAGTCGTGGCAGGCCCAAGAGACCCAGTACTTC
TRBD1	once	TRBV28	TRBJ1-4	CASRPGGGNEKLFF	TGTGCCAGCAGACCAGGGGGGGGTAATGAAAAACTGTTTTTT
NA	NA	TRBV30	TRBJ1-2	CAWSFQGRNGYTF	TGTGCCTGGAGTTTCCAGGGGCGGAATGGCTACACCTTC
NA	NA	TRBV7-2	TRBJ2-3	CASSPRDTQYF	TGTGCCAGCAGCCCGCGGGATACGCAGTATTTT
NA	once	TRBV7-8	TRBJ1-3	CASSLAQGTGNTIYF	TGTGCCAGCAGCTTAGCGCAGGGTACTGGAAACACCATATATTTT
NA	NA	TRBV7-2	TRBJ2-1	CASSLAVTGDEQFF	TGTGCCAGCAGCTTAGCGGTTACAGGTGATGAGCAGTTCTTC
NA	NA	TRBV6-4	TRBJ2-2	CASSLDRTGELFF	TGTGCCAGCAGTCTGGACCGCACCGGGGAGCTGTTTTTT
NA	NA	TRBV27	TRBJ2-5	CASSLDGETQYF	TGTGCCAGCAGTTTAGACGGAGAGACCCAGTACTTC
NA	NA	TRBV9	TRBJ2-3	CASSTTDTQYF	TGTGCCAGCAGCACAACAGATACGCAGTATTTT
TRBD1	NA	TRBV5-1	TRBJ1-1	CASSLATGVNTEAFF	TGCGCCAGCAGCTTGGCCACAGGGGTGAACACTGAAGCTTTCTTT
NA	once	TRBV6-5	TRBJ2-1	CASSYSGSRHNEQFF	TGTGCCAGCAGTTACTCGGGGTCTCGACACAATGAGCAGTTCTTC
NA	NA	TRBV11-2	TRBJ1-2	CASSLTGTEGYTF	TGTGCCAGCAGCTTAACAGGAACGGAAGGCTACACCTTC
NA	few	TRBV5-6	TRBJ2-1	CASSFFDSNYNEQFF	TGTGCCAGCAGCTTTTTCGACTCCAACTACAATGAGCAGTTCTTC
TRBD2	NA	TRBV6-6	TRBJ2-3	CASNPSGRTDTQYF	TGTGCCAGCAACCCGAGCGGGAGGACAGATACGCAGTATTTT
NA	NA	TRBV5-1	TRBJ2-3	CASSLDLDTQYF	TGCGCCAGCAGCTTGGATTTAGATACGCAGTATTTT
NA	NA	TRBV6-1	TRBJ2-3	CASSEWGDTQYF	TGTGCCAGCAGTGAATGGGGAGATACGCAGTATTTT
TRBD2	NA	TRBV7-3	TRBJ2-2	CASSPIAGSNTGELFF	TGTGCCAGCAGCCCTATAGCGGGGTCGAACACCGGGGAGCTGTTTTTT